This T cell receptor beta chain was captured in a study of blood T cell repertoires in COVID-19. Study at large: Spain, Italy and the United States supplied samples that represented acute and convalescent COVID-19.

Original processing notes: Estimation of nucleated cell counts was performed using reference gene primer amplification. The table came from immunoSEQ multiplex PCR; TCRdb's copy has only in-frame clones and leaves some out. V and J calls and clone size are copied from that table; D and trimming were computed from the DNA. This table has about 120,000 clones, approximately 87% appearing once. CDR1 is LNHDA, CDR2 SQIVND, per germline (reference sequence). Trimming pared 5 bases from V and 3 bases from J, leaving 16 bases between. This CDR3 region has 15 residues. This rearrangement joins TRBV19 to TRBJ1-1; D perhaps matches TRBD1 (5 bases). Sequenced input: peripheral blood. The source of this sequence is a man aged 60 to 69 with acute or convalescent COVID-19. CDR3: CASSYDSRGDTEAFF. In DNA form, the CDR3 reads TGTGCCAGTAGTTACGATAGCCGGGGGGACACTGAAGCTTTCTTT.